One and the same sample provided the 5 T cell receptor beta chains below, sequenced in a study of blood T cell repertoires in COVID-19. TCRdb's table, derived via immunoSEQ multiplex PCR, lists solely in-frame clones and lacks some. The sample shows 200,000 to 300,000 clones, around nine tenths of them seen only once. The sample consisted of peripheral blood. The source of these receptors is a young man with active or convalescent COVID-19.

A single count supports this clone. The chain combines TRBV14 with TRBJ1-6; the D gene is possibly TRBD1 (6 bases). This CDR3 comprises 13 residues. V lost 7 bases and J 6 bases, leaving 10 bases between the germline ends. Germline V gives CDR1 SGHDN, CDR2 FVKESK. Written as DNA, the CDR3 is TGTGCCAGCACCGGACAGCTTAATTCACCCCTCCACTTT. Translated, it gives CASTGQLNSPLHF.

This chain uses TRBV6-2 or TRBV6-3 with TRBJ2-4, with D possibly being TRBD2 (6 bases). The CDR3 is made up of 15 amino acids. V was cut by 5 bases and J by 7 bases, with 18 bases left in between. The germline V gene has CDR1 MNHEY and CDR2 SVGEGT. CDR3 amino acids: CASSQIQDYTNIQYF. For the CDR3, the DNA is TGTGCCAGCAGTCAAATCCAGGACTACACGAACATTCAGTACTTC.

CDR3 sequence reads: CASSLAGHYNQPQHF. The CDR3 bases are TGTGCCAGCAGCTTAGCCGGTCATTACAATCAGCCCCAGCATTTT. The chain is built from TRBV7-8 and TRBJ1-5; D is unresolved. With 0 bases removed from V and 3 bases from J, the gap between germline ends came to 9 bases. CDR1 and CDR2 from the germline V gene are SGHVS and FQNEAQ. The length of the CDR3 is 15 residues.

This clone is a singleton in its sample. The gene calls are TRBV10-2 and TRBJ2-3; 9 nucleotides match TRBD2. Germline CDR1 reads WSHSY; CDR2 reads SAAADI. This CDR3 is built from 14 residues. J was trimmed by 3 bases and V by 8 bases; bases with no gene match: 6. As DNA, the CDR3 is TGCGCCAGCCTAAGCGGGGGGAGTACAGATACGCAGTATTTT. Translated: CASLSGGSTDTQYF.

This sequence joins TRBV19 and TRBJ1-2; D not resolved. The CDR3 sequence is 15 residues long. CDR1 is LNHDA, CDR2 SQIVND, per germline (reference sequence). V was trimmed by 8 bases and J by 1 base, leaving 17 bases between them. Here the CDR3 reads CASVDGPGRNYGYTF. CDR3 nucleotide sequence: TGTGCCAGTGTCGACGGCCCGGGTCGTAACTATGGCTACACCTTC.